This T cell receptor (beta chain) is drawn from a study of CD8+ T cells in alopecia areata. The researchers isolated CD4+ and CD8+ T cells from PBMCs by sorting. TCR sequencing used cDNA made by reverse transcription of extracted RNA. TCRdb's table, derived via immunoSEQ multiplex PCR, lists solely in-frame clones and lacks some. This repertoire shows roughly 140,000 clones, 51% found once; its top ten account for over 0.75%. Study conclusions and caveats: Relative to mice, TCR sharing across patients was less clear, a difference possibly HLA-related. The study found higher clonality in lesional than normal scalp, especially in alopecia totalis/universalis.

This clone was picked up one time. Antigen unknown. The CDR3 sequence is 13 residues long. Germline V gene sequence: CDR1 LNHNV, CDR2 YYDKDF (reference sequence). The V and J ends lost 4 bases and 9 bases, in that order; junction bases with no gene match: 8. The clonotype was recovered from a human donor with alopecia areata. The sample here was CD4+ T cells sorted from blood, taken at week 0. The J gene is TRBJ1-2, the V gene TRBV15, with TRBD1 identical over 7 bases. The CDR3: CATSTEQGLSYTF. CDR3 nucleotides: TGTGCCACCAGCACAGAACAGGGGCTGAGCTACACCTTC.